The 29 T cell receptor beta chains below come from one sample, sequenced in a study of neurological immune-mediated disorders. TCRdb passed the 5' RACE reads through MiXCR, listing each CDR3 protein once. Of tens of thousands of distinct CDR3 sequences listed, 10% were seen once; the top ten hold around 2%. The sequencing sample was made of PBMCs. The receptors come from a middle-aged man in good health.

A word on this clonotype: It may be a read error: a sequence one base away is much more abundant. The gene calls are TRBV4-2 and TRBJ2-3; tentatively, D is TRBD2 (6 bases). The CDR3 extends over 16 amino acids. CDR1 LGHNA and CDR2 YNFKEQ come from the germline V gene. With 0 bases removed from V and 1 base from J, the gap between germline ends came to 11 bases. CDR3 region: CASSQERSGGTDTQYF. CDR3 nucleotides: TGTGCCAGCAGCCAAGAGAGGTCGGGGGGCACAGATACGCAGTATTTT.

This clonotype was counted only a few times. V gene TRBV29-1 combines with J gene TRBJ1-2; D remains ambiguous. CDR3 length equals 14 residues. V shed 6 bases and J shed 1 base, with 15 bases lying between them. From germline, CDR1 is SQVTM and CDR2 ANQGSEA. The CDR3 DNA follows: TGCAGCGTGGTGACACCTGAAATTAACTATGGCTACACCTTC. It encodes CSVVTPEINYGYTF.

This clonotype was seen ten or more times. V usage is TRBV6-5 and J usage is TRBJ2-7, with 8 positions matching TRBD1. The CDR3 spans 14 residues. V was clipped by 5 bases and J by 3 bases; unmatched bases: 6. The germline gives CDR1 MNHEY, CDR2 SVGAGI. In DNA form, the CDR3 reads TGTGCCAGCAGTCCGACAGGGGATTTCTACGAGCAGTACTTC. Protein product: CASSPTGDFYEQYF.

This clonotype has at least ten counts. The chain couples TRBV29-1 to TRBJ2-3, with no clear D. Germline V gene lookup returns CDR1 SQVTM and CDR2 ANQGSEA. V was shortened by 8 bases and J by 3 bases, with 15 bases between the two germline ends. The CDR3 has 13 amino acids. The CDR3 loop reads CSPRAILTDTQYF. In DNA, the CDR3 is TGCAGCCCTCGGGCAATTCTGACAGATACGCAGTATTTT.

The chain carries TRBV5-1 and TRBJ2-3; TRBD2 matches 11 bases. The CDR3 is 16 amino acids. The germline V gene encodes CDR1 SGHRS and CDR2 YFSETQ. The ends lost 4 bases at V and 3 bases at J; junction bases unmatched: 7. The CDR3 coding sequence is TGCGCCAGCAGCCCGACCGGGACTAGCGGAACAGATACGCAGTATTTT. Protein product: CASSPTGTSGTDTQYF.

This clonotype is categorized as medium-sized (0.01 to 0.1%). The V and J genes are TRBV12-3 or TRBV12-4 and TRBJ2-1; 7 bases match TRBD2. The junction had 15 bases not matched to a gene; V was cut back by 6 bases and J by 7 bases. The CDR3 runs to 16 residues. The CDR3 DNA is TGTGCCAGCAGGAAGGTAGCGGGCGCCGATGGGAATGAGCAGTTCTTC. It specifies CASRKVAGADGNEQFF.

Many counts were recorded for this clonotype. This CDR3 reads CSALGNNEQFF. The CDR3 nucleotides are TGCAGTGCCCTCGGGAACAATGAGCAGTTCTTC. This chain joins TRBV20-1 and TRBJ2-1; D might be TRBD2 (5 bases). The CDR3 has 11 residues. V was clipped by 6 bases and J by 5 bases, with 8 bases between them. Per germline, CDR1 DFQATT and CDR2 SNEGSKA (reference sequence).

Ten or more counts support this clonotype. The CDR3 DNA reads TGTGCCAGCAGCTTAACGAACGAGGGGGCAGATACGCAGTATTTT. Its protein product is CASSLTNEGADTQYF. This sequence joins TRBV7-9 and TRBJ2-3; D perhaps matches TRBD1 (6 bases). With 2 bases removed from V and 4 bases from J, the gap between germline ends came to 13 bases. From germline, CDR1 is SEHNR and CDR2 FQNEAQ (reference sequence). This CDR3 region has 15 residues.

This clonotype was recorded at least ten times. The DNA of the CDR3 is TGCGCCAGCAGCTGGACTAGCGGGCGACAAGAGACCCAGTACTTC. Translation: CASSWTSGRQETQYF. J is TRBJ2-5 and V is TRBV5-1; 11 bases are shared with TRBD2. The CDR3 contains 15 residues. Losses at the gene ends were 3 bases for V and 2 bases for J; bases not matched to a gene: 3. The germline gives CDR1 SGHRS, CDR2 YFSETQ. Drawing the rest from reference TRBV5-1 and TRBJ2-5, the complete variable domain is KAGVTQTPRYLIKTRGQQVTLSCSPISGHRSVSWYQQTPGQGLQFLFEYFSETQRNKGNFPGRFSGRQFSNSRSEMNVSTLELGDSALYLCASSWTSGRQETQYFGPGTRLLVL.

This clonotype was observed a handful of times. Here the CDR3 DNA reads TGCGCCAGCTTTACAGATAACTACGAGCAGTACTTC. Translated, it gives CASFTDNYEQYF. The genes are TRBV10-2 and TRBJ2-7; D unresolved. This CDR3 contains 12 residues. V dropped 8 bases and J dropped 3 bases, with 11 bases sitting between them. The germline V gene has CDR1 WSHSY and CDR2 SAAADI.

This clonotype came up many times. The CDR3 bases are TGCGCCAGCAGCTGGGATTTGGGCCAGGTTCACACCTTC. Its protein product is CASSWDLGQVHTF. The chain uses TRBV5-1 and TRBJ1-2; D is undetermined. V was clipped by 3 bases and J by 12 bases, with 18 bases between them. Germline V CDR1 and CDR2: SGHRS, YFSETQ. The CDR3 contains 13 residues.

As concerns this clonotype: It may be a read error: a sequence one base away is much more abundant. The rearrangement joins TRBV5-5 to TRBJ2-7, with D maybe TRBD1 (5 bases). The CDR3 is made up of 15 amino acids. Trimming took off 2 bases at V and 4 bases at J, with 16 bases between the two ends. Germline V gives CDR1 SGHKS, CDR2 YYEKEE (reference sequence). The DNA of the CDR3 is TGTGCCAGCAGCTTACAGGCCAGGGTGATATACGAGCAGTACTTC. Translated: CASSLQARVIYEQYF. Combining the CDR3 with reference TRBV5-5 and TRBJ2-7 gives the whole variable domain DAGVTQSPTHLIKTRGQQVTLRCSPISGHKSVSWYQQVLGQGPQFIFQYYEKEERGRGNFPDRFSARQFPNYSSELNVNALLLGDSALYLCASSLQARVIYEQYFGPGTRLTVT.

This clonotype has at least ten counts. CDR3 nucleotides: TGCAGTGCTAGAGACCCCGCGGGAAGGTCTAATGAGCAGTTCTTC. It specifies CSARDPAGRSNEQFF. The chain carries TRBV20-1 and TRBJ2-1; possible D gene TRBD2, 6 bases. Between the trimmed V and J ends, which lost 0 bases and 7 bases, there was a span of 16 bases. The CDR3 spans 15 residues. The germline CDR1 and CDR2 sequences are DFQATT and SNEGSKA (reference sequence).

This clonotype occurred a few times. The CDR3, as DNA: TGTGCCAGCAGTGGCAGGCCCACCCAAGAGACCCAGTACTTC. Translation: CASSGRPTQETQYF. This chain uses TRBV25-1 with TRBJ2-5; D remains ambiguous. Trimming left V 4 bases short and J 1 base short, with 10 bases between. The CDR3 spans 14 residues. In germline, CDR1 is MGHDK, CDR2 SYGVNS.

At least ten counts were recorded for this clonotype. This chain uses TRBV7-9 with TRBJ2-1, with D perhaps matching TRBD1 or TRBD2 (5 bases each). The V and J ends lost 2 bases and 1 base respectively, with 15 bases between them. Germline CDR1 reads SEHNR; CDR2 reads FQNEAQ (reference sequence). The CDR3 extends over 17 amino acids. CDR3 sequence reads: CASSLIGASASYNEQFF. The CDR3 coding sequence is TGTGCCAGCAGCTTAATCGGGGCCTCAGCATCCTACAATGAGCAGTTCTTC.

V usage is TRBV19 and J usage is TRBJ1-5; D unclear. The V end was cut by 4 bases, the J end by 1 base, with 5 bases between. Germline V gives CDR1 LNHDA, CDR2 SQIVND (reference sequence). The CDR3 consists of 13 residues. The CDR3 sequence: CASSNLSNQPQHF. In DNA, the CDR3 is TGTGCCAGTAGTAATCTCAGCAATCAGCCCCAGCATTTT.

This clonotype has ten or more counts. The V gene is TRBV5-1, the J gene TRBJ2-1; D gene ambiguous. This CDR3 is built from 16 residues. Germline-derived CDR1 and CDR2 are SGHRS and YFSETQ. V gave up 2 bases and J gave up 0 bases, with 12 bases separating them. CDR3 loop: CASSFEDHSSYNEQFF. CDR3 DNA sequence: TGCGCCAGCAGCTTTGAAGATCACAGCTCCTACAATGAGCAGTTCTTC. The full variable domain, completed using reference TRBV5-1 and TRBJ2-1, is KAGVTQTPRYLIKTRGQQVTLSCSPISGHRSVSWYQQTPGQGLQFLFEYFSETQRNKGNFPGRFSGRQFSNSRSEMNVSTLELGDSALYLCASSFEDHSSYNEQFFGPGTRLTVL.

This clonotype was found many times. V and J are TRBV20-1 and TRBJ2-7, with 11 bases lining up with TRBD1. Germline CDR1 is DFQATT and CDR2 is SNEGSKA (reference sequence). With V trimmed by 6 bases and J by 9 bases, 7 bases remained unmatched. This CDR3 comprises 12 residues. CDR3 in amino acids: CSAGQGAGGQYF. For the CDR3, the DNA is TGCAGTGCCGGACAGGGGGCAGGCGGGCAGTACTTC.

This clonotype was detected many times. V usage is TRBV7-3 and J usage is TRBJ2-7; the D call may be TRBD1 or TRBD2 (5 bases each). V was cut by 2 bases and J by 2 bases, with 10 bases left in between. Germline assignment: CDR1 SGHTA and CDR2 FQGTGA. This CDR3 is 14 amino acids long. The CDR3 region is CASSLLSGPYEQYF. The CDR3 DNA reads as TGTGCCAGCAGCTTATTGTCGGGACCCTACGAGCAGTACTTC.

This clonotype occurred many times. The J gene is TRBJ1-1, the V gene TRBV28; TRBD1 matches 7 bases. V gave up 5 bases and J gave up 11 bases; unmatched junction bases: 5. The length of the CDR3 is 11 residues. Germline CDR1 is MDHEN and CDR2 is SYDVKM. The CDR3 DNA reads as TGTGCCAGCAGTGCGGACAGGTGGGCTTTCTTT. It encodes CASSADRWAFF. Full variable domain (rest looked up from reference TRBV28 and TRBJ1-1): DVKVTQSSRYLVKRTGEKVFLECVQDMDHENMFWYRQDPGLGLRLIYFSYDVKMKEKGDIPEGYSVSREKKERFSLILESASTNQTSMYLCASSADRWAFFGQGTRLTVV.

Only a few counts were recorded for this clonotype. The CDR3 region is CASSRTSGGYEQYF. Here the CDR3 DNA reads TGTGCCAGCTCGCGGACTAGCGGGGGCTACGAGCAGTACTTC. J is TRBJ2-7 and V is TRBV7-3; 13 bases are shared with TRBD2. This CDR3 is built from 14 residues. Germline assignment: CDR1 SGHTA and CDR2 FQGTGA. J lost 3 bases, V lost 8 bases, and 4 bases had no gene match.

This clonotype came up many times. The chain uses TRBV27 and TRBJ2-2; D may be TRBD1 (5 bases). The germline V and J ends were trimmed by 2 bases and 3 bases, with 10 bases remaining between them. The CDR3 sequence is 15 residues long. Looked up from germline, CDR1 is MNHEY and CDR2 is SMNVEV (reference sequence). The CDR3 DNA is TGTGCCAGCAGTTTAAAGGACACTTACACCGGGGAGCTGTTTTTT. This sequence encodes CASSLKDTYTGELFF.

A remark on this clonotype: Given a much more abundant clone one base away, this may be a read error. The rearrangement uses TRBV12-3 or TRBV12-4 and TRBJ1-6, with D perhaps matching TRBD1 (6 bases). The V gene lost 7 bases and the J gene lost 8 bases, with 21 bases spanning the gap. The CDR3 is 16 residues long. The CDR3 DNA reads TGTGCCAGCAACAAACAGGGAAAGAGGTCGGATTCACCCCTCCACTTT. It codes for CASNKQGKRSDSPLHF.

There are a few counts of this clonotype. The V and J genes are TRBV2 and TRBJ2-2; D is undetermined. CDR1 is SNHLY, CDR2 FYNNEI, per germline. Trimming left V 4 bases short and J 6 bases short, with 6 bases between. There are 12 residues in the CDR3. The CDR3 sequence: CASSGLAGELFF. For the CDR3, the DNA is TGTGCCAGCAGTGGCCTAGCCGGGGAGCTGTTTTTT.

This clonotype was seen repeatedly, ten times or more. J is TRBJ2-3 and V is TRBV7-2; possibly TRBD2 for D (6 bases). The CDR3 sequence is 13 residues long. From germline, CDR1 is SGHTA and CDR2 FQGNSA. V dropped 5 bases and J dropped 2 bases, with 8 bases sitting between them. In DNA form, the CDR3 reads TGTGCCAGCAGCGGAGGGCTCACAGATACGCAGTATTTT. Translated: CASSGGLTDTQYF.

This clonotype was counted ten times or more. The chain has TRBV12-3 or TRBV12-4 and TRBJ2-5, with D possibly being TRBD1 (5 bases). CDR3 length: 15 residues. Between the trimmed V and J ends, which lost 3 bases and 1 base, there was a span of 12 bases. DNA of the CDR3: TGTGCCAGCAGTTTTCAGGGTGCAGGCCAAGAGACCCAGTACTTC. It encodes CASSFQGAGQETQYF.

This clonotype was observed at least ten times. This may be a read error, as it is one base from a much larger clone. The V call is TRBV20-1, the J call TRBJ2-1, with 7 positions matching TRBD1. There are 15 residues in the CDR3. Germline V CDR1 and CDR2: DFQATT, SNEGSKA (reference sequence). After removal of 3 bases from V and 1 base from J, the junction contained 6 bases not matched to a gene. CDR3 residues: CSARQGVGSYNEQFF. Written as DNA, the CDR3 is TGCAGTGCTAGGCAGGGGGTCGGGTCCTACAATGAGCAGTTCTTC.

This clonotype was recorded at least ten times. This chain uses TRBV21-1 with TRBJ2-7; the table's TRBD2 call for D was not verified on the DNA. TRBV21-1 is termed a pseudogene. The CDR3 totals 20 residues. The CDR3 DNA follows: TGTGCCAGCAGCGGCCTTAAAGCGGGAGGGCGGTTAATAGCAGTCGTCGAGCAGTACTTC. It yields the protein CASSGLKAGGRLIAVVEQYF.

In its sample, this clonotype was seen many times. The CDR3 loop reads CSVDNYGYTF. CDR3 nucleotide sequence: TGCAGCGTTGATAACTATGGCTACACCTTC. V is TRBV29-1 and J is TRBJ1-2; no clear D gene. CDR1 SQVTM and CDR2 ANQGSEA come from the germline V gene. Trimming removed 3 bases at V and 1 base at J, with 0 bases between. There are 10 residues in the CDR3. The whole variable domain, remainder taken from reference TRBV29-1 and TRBJ1-2, is SAVISQKPSRDICQRGTSLTIQCQVDSQVTMMFWYRQQPGQSLTLIATANQGSEATYESGFVIDKFPISRPNLTFSTLTVSNMSPEDSSIYLCSVDNYGYTFGSGTRLTVV.